The 6 T cell receptor beta chains presented below share a single source sample, sequenced in a study of T cells after yellow fever vaccination. TCRdb itself ran the 5' RACE reads through MiXCR, one entry per CDR3 protein. The profile shows about 340,000 distinct CDR3 sequences, around 12% of them singletons. This specimen was CD4+ T cells sorted from PBMCs, taken 15 days after the yellow fever booster vaccination. Source of these receptors: a man between 18 and 35 years old who received the YFV17D yellow fever vaccine.

The CDR3: CASSQDDRQETQYF. The CDR3 nucleotides read TGCGCCAGCAGCCAAGACGACAGGCAAGAGACCCAGTACTTC. The chain has TRBV4-3 and TRBJ2-5; D is possibly TRBD1 (6 bases). The germline gives CDR1 LGHNA, CDR2 YSLEER. V dropped 0 bases and J dropped 2 bases, with 7 bases sitting between them. The CDR3 consists of 14 residues.

This clonotype was detected many times. The CDR3 protein is CASSLWTEAFF. DNA of the CDR3: TGTGCCAGCAGCTTGTGGACTGAAGCTTTCTTT. This chain connects TRBV7-2 to TRBJ1-1; D gene uncertain. Looked up from germline, CDR1 is SGHTA and CDR2 is FQGNSA. V was clipped by 3 bases and J by 5 bases, with 4 bases between them. This CDR3 spans 11 amino acids.

This clonotype has a handful of counts. This chain links TRBV7-9 with TRBJ2-3; perhaps TRBD2 as D (6 bases). This CDR3 contains 16 residues. The germline V gene has CDR1 SEHNR and CDR2 FQNEAQ (reference sequence). V was pared by 5 bases and J by 7 bases, with 22 bases between. CDR3 sequence reads: CASSPRLAPGVYTQYF. The CDR3 DNA reads TGTGCCAGCAGCCCGCGCCTAGCGCCGGGGGTGTATACGCAGTATTTT. Filled out from reference TRBV7-9 and TRBJ2-3, the complete variable domain reads DTGVSQNPRHKITKRGQNVTFRCDPISEHNRLYWYRQTLGQGPEFLTYFQNEAQLEKSRLLSDRFSAERPKGSFSTLEIQRTEQGDSAMYLCASSPRLAPGVYTQYFGPGTRLTVL.

This clonotype showed up just a few times. This sequence joins TRBV6-5 and TRBJ1-2; D might be TRBD1 (5 bases). CDR1 and CDR2 (germline): MNHEY, SVGAGI. CDR3 size: 14 residues. Trimming took off 0 bases at V and 4 bases at J, with 9 bases between the two ends. CDR3 in DNA: TGTGCCAGCAGTTACTCGAGGACACCCTATGGCTACACCTTC. Protein sequence: CASSYSRTPYGYTF.

This clonotype was picked up many times. The rearrangement joins TRBV12-5 to TRBJ2-3; 14 nucleotides align to TRBD2. The CDR3 is 19 amino acids. Per the germline V gene, CDR1 is LGHNT and CDR2 is FRNRAP. V dropped 1 base and J dropped 2; count of bases not matched to a gene: 8. CDR3 sequence (DNA): TGTGCTAGTGGTTTGGGACTAGCGGGGGGGGGAACCTACACAGATACGCAGTATTTT. This encodes CASGLGLAGGGTYTDTQYF.

A few counts support this clonotype. The gene calls are TRBV7-2 and TRBJ1-2; TRBD1 matches at 10 bases. Germline V gene sequence: CDR1 SGHTA, CDR2 FQGNSA. This CDR3 region has 17 residues. With V trimmed by 5 bases and J by 5 bases, 14 bases remained unmatched. The CDR3 nucleotides read TGTGCCAGCAGCGCCCCCCCGGGGACAGGGGACCGTTATGGCTACACCTTC. Translated: CASSAPPGTGDRYGYTF. The full variable domain, in which reference TRBV7-2 and TRBJ1-2 provide the parts outside the CDR3, is GAGVSQSPSNKVTEKGKDVELRCDPISGHTALYWYRQSLGQGLEFLIYFQGNSAPDKSGLPSDRFSAERTGGSVSTLTIQRTQQEDSAVYLCASSAPPGTGDRYGYTFGSGTRLTVV.